This note documents a single TCR beta chain sequence. The specificity of this receptor is unknown. The record has no base qualities; no much larger clone is one base away. TCRbeta CDR3 regions were amplified from genomic DNA using the immunoSEQ Assay, a bias-controlled multiplex PCR. The authors' analysis ran thus. Nucleated cell counts per sample were estimated from amplification of reference gene primers within the assay. To quantify the absolute abundance of each unique TCRbeta CDR3 rearrangement, sequence reads were collapsed and filtered. For each sample, productive Simpson clonality was calculated by taking the square root of Simpson's diversity index across productive rearrangements. TCRdb mirrors the immuneACCESS table, restricted to in-frame sequences. Some clones are absent from its copies; in checked studies, under half trace to an unresolved V gene, and the reason for the others is unknown. V and J calls and clone size are those listed in that table; D and trimming were worked out from the DNA. The sample table records just over 150,000 clones; roughly 93% of these occur just once. In total, the top ten clones hold about 4.5% of the sample.

Germline trimming: 5 bases from V, 11 bases from J; junction bases outside gene matches: 11. The CDR3 starts with the cysteine, ends with the phenylalanine, and has 13 residues. Only the CDR3 portion is preserved as DNA: 39 bases, with reading frame beginning at the first base. This entry belongs to a study of blood T cell repertoires in COVID-19 (dated by TCRdb to about 2020). Broadly, across the study: Samples from collaborators originated in the United States, Italy and Spain and spanned both the acute and convalescent phases of COVID-19. The prospective study material was composed of cDNA or gDNA derived from T cells, B-cell-depleted T cells, or PBMCs. Subjects who had been exposed to COVID-19, were actively infected with it, or had recovered from it provided the deeply sampled blood TCRbeta repertoires that made up the dataset. The repertoires were made available in a free public database intended to serve as a resource for research on the immune response to SARS-CoV-2. The samples were drawn from the first 160 participants of the ongoing ImmuneRACE study and from some 1,300 subjects provided by 6 global collaborators. Sample metadata almost always included a de-identified subject ID, COVID-19 status, age in years and sex. Where HLA class I and class II types were available, the types were taken from metadata supplied by the sample provider, not from assay-based typing. Study-wide findings and limitations: The amount of clinical and demographic metadata varied by source and participant and was provided uncurated.

The collaborating institutions used their own protocols to collect whole blood in K2EDTA tubes. Collaborator samples were shipped for TCRbeta analysis as frozen whole blood, isolated PBMCs, or DNA extracted from either sample type. The sample consisted of peripheral blood. The chain uses TRBV12-3 or TRBV12-4 and TRBJ1-1, and 7 junction bases match TRBD1. This clonotype was sampled from a woman in her 50s with acute or convalescent COVID-19. The sequenced DNA: TGTGCCAGCAGTCCCCCCGACAGGGTTGCGGCTTTCTTT. Its protein product is CASSPPDRVAAFF.